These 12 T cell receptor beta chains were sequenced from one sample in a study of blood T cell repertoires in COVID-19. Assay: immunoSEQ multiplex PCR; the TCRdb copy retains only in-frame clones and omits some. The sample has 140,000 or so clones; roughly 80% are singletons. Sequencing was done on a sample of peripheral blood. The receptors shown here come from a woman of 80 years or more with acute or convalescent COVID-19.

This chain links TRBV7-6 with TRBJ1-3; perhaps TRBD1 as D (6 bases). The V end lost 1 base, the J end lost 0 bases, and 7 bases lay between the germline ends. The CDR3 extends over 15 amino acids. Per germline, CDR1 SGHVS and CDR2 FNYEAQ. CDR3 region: CASSLVGGSGNTIYF. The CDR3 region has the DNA TGTGCCAGCAGCTTAGTAGGGGGCTCTGGAAACACCATATATTTT.

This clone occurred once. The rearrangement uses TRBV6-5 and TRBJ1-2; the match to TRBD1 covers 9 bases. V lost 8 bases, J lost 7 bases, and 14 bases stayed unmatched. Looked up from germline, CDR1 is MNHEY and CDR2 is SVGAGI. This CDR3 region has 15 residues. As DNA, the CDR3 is TGTGCCAGCCAGGCTCTGGGGACAGGGACTTTTGGCTACACCTTC. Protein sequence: CASQALGTGTFGYTF.

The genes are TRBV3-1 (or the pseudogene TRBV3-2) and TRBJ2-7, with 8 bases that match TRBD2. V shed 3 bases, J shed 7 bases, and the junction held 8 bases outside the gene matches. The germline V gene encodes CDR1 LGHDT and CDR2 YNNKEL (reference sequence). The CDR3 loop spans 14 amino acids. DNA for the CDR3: TGTGCCAGCAGCCACTACTCATTAGCGGGGGAGCAGTACTTC. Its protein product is CASSHYSLAGEQYF.

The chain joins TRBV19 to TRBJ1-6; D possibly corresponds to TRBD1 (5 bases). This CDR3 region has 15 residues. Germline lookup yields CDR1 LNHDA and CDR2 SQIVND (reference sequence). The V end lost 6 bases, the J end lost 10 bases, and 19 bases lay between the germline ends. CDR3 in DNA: TGTGCCAGTAGCCCCCTCAAGGGGCTAAGCTCACCCCTCCACTTT. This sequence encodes CASSPLKGLSSPLHF.

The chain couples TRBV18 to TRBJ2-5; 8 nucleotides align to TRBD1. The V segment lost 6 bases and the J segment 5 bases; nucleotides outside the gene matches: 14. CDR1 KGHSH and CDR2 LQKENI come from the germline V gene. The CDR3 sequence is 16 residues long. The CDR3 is CASSQYSGQGTETQYF. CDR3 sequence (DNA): TGTGCCAGCTCTCAATACTCTGGACAGGGCACGGAGACCCAGTACTTC.

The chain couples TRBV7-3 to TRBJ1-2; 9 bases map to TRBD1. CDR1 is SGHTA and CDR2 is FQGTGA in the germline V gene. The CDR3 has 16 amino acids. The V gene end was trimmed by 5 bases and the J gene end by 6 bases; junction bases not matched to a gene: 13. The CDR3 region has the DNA TGTGCCAGCAGCCAAGTCCACCGGGGGACAGGGCATGGCTACACCTTC. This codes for CASSQVHRGTGHGYTF.

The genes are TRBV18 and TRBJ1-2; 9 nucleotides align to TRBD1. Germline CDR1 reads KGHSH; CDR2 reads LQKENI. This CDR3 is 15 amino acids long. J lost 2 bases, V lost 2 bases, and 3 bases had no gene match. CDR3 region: CASSPTGGENYGYTF. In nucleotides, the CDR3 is TGTGCCAGCTCACCAACAGGGGGCGAGAACTATGGCTACACCTTC.

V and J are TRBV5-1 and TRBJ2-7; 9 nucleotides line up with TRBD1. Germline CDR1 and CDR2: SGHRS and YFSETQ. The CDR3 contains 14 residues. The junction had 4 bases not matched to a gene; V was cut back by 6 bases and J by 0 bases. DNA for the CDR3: TGCGCCAGCACTAGACAGGGGGACTCCTACGAGCAGTACTTC. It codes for CASTRQGDSYEQYF. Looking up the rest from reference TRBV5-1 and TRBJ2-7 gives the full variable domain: KAGVTQTPRYLIKTRGQQVTLSCSPISGHRSVSWYQQTPGQGLQFLFEYFSETQRNKGNFPGRFSGRQFSNSRSEMNVSTLELGDSALYLCASTRQGDSYEQYFGPGTRLTVT.

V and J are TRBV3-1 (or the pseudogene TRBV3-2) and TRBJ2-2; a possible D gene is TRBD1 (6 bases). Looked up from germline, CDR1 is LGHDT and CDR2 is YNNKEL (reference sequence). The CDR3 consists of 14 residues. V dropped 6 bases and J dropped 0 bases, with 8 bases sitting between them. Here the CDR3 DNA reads TGTGCCAGCAGAACAGGGTCGAACACCGGGGAGCTGTTTTTT. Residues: CASRTGSNTGELFF.

CDR3 protein: CASSLTGATYEQYF. The CDR3 DNA sequence: TGTGCCAGCAGCTTGACAGGGGCCACCTACGAGCAGTACTTC. The chain couples TRBV5-6 to TRBJ2-7; 7 bases line up with TRBD1. V shed 1 base and J 2 bases; nucleotides not matched to a gene: 3. The CDR3 contains 14 residues. Germline-derived CDR1 and CDR2 are SGHDT and YYEEEE.

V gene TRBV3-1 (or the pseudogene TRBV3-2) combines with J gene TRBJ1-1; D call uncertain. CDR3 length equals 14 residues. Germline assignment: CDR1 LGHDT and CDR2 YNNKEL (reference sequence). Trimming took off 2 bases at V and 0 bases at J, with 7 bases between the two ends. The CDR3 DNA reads TGTGCCAGCAGCCAAACTGGAGTGAACACTGAAGCTTTCTTT. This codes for CASSQTGVNTEAFF.

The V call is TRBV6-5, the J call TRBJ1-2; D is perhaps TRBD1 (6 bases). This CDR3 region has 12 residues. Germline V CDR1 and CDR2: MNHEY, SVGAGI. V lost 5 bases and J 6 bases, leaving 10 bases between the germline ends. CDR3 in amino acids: CASSIQGNGYTF. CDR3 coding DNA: TGTGCCAGCAGTATTCAGGGGAATGGCTACACCTTC.